What follows describes a single TCR beta chain. This sample was taken from a study of CD8 T cells in Susac syndrome. The CDR3 covers 17 residues. CDR1 and CDR2 from the germline V gene are SGHRS and YFSETQ. After removal of 4 bases from V and 5 bases from J, the junction contained 13 bases not matched to a gene. RNA amounts of about 0.5 to 1 ug underwent reverse transcription with random hexamers. TCRdb re-derived calls from the immunoSEQ multiplex PCR reads in MiXCR, one entry per CDR3 protein. The sample lists about 120,000 distinct CDR3 sequences, 85% to 95% seen once, with less than 0.3% in the top ten.

Sequenced: CD8+ T cells from PBMCs. The rearrangement joins TRBV5-1 to TRBJ2-2; 8 bases agree with TRBD2. The source is a human donor with Susac syndrome. The CDR3 nucleotides are TGCGCCAGCAGCCCCACTCCGGAGCGGGGGTGGACCGGGGAGCTGTTTTTT. It encodes CASSPTPERGWTGELFF. Based on the CDR3 plus reference TRBV5-1 and TRBJ2-2, the full variable domain is KAGVTQTPRYLIKTRGQQVTLSCSPISGHRSVSWYQQTPGQGLQFLFEYFSETQRNKGNFPGRFSGRQFSNSRSEMNVSTLELGDSALYLCASSPTPERGWTGELFFGEGSRLTVL.